The present T cell receptor (beta chain) was sequenced within a study of blood T cell repertoires in COVID-19. CDR3 size: 11 residues. Trimming pared 6 bases from V and 3 bases from J, leaving 6 bases between. Germline loops: CDR1 SNHLY, CDR2 FYNNEI. Produced via immunoSEQ multiplex PCR; TCRdb's table is partial and in-frame only. The top ten clones hold more than 20% of a sample with around 100,000 clones, roughly 80% of them seen once. The sequence derives from a human donor in a cohort sampled during active COVID-19. Sequenced material: peripheral blood. The V call is TRBV2, the J call TRBJ2-7; D gene ambiguous. CDR3 sequence reads: CASRRIYEQYF. The DNA of the CDR3 is TGTGCCAGCAGGCGGATCTACGAGCAGTACTTC.